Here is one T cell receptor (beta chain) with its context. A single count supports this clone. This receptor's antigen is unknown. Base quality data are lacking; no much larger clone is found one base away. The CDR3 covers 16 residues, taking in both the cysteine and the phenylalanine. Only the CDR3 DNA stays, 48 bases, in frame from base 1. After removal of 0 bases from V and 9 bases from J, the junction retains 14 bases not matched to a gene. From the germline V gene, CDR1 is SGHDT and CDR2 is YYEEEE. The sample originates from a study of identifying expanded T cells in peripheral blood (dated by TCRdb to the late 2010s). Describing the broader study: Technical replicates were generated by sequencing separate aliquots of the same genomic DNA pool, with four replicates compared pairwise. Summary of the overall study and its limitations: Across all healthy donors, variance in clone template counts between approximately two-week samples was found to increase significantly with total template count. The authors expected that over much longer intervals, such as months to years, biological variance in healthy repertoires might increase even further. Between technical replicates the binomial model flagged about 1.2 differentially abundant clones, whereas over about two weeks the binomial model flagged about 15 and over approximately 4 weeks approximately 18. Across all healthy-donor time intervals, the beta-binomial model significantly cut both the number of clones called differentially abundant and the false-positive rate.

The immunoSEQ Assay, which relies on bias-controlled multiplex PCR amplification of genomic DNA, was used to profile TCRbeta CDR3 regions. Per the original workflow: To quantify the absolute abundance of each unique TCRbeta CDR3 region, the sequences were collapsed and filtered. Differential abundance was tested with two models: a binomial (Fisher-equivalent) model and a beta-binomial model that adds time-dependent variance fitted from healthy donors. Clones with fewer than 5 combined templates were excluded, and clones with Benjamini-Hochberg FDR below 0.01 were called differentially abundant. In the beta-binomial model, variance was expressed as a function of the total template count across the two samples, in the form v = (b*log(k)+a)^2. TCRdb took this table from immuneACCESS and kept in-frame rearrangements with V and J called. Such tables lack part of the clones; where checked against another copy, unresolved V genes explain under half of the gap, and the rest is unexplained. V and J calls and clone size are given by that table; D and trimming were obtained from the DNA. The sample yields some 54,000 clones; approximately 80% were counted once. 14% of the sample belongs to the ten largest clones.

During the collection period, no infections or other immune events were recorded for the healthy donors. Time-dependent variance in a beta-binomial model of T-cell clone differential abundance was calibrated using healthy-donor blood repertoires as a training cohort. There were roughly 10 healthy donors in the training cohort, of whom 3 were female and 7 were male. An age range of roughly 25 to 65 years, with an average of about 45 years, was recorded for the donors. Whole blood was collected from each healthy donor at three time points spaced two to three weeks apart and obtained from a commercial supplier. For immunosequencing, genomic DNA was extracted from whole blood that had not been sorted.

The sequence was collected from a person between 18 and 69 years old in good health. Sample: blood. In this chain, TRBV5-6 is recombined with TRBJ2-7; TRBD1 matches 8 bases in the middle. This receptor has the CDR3 CASSLAFPEQGVGQYF. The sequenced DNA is TGTGCCAGCAGCTTGGCCTTTCCCGAACAGGGGGTCGGGCAGTACTTC.